The 10 T cell receptor beta chains below come from one sample, sequenced in a study of blood T cells in healthy people across ages. PCR was performed a second time for about 7 to 12 cycles using a sample-barcoded 5' primer and a J-beta primer mix. TCRdb reprocessed the 5' RACE reads via MiXCR and lists one record per CDR3 protein. The table records fewer than 2,000,000 distinct CDR3 sequences, 30% to 40% of them present only once. Sequences were obtained from blood. The origin of the receptors is a human donor in good health.

This sequence joins TRBV6-2 or TRBV6-3 and TRBJ1-2; no definite D call. V was clipped by 8 bases and J by 3 bases, with 13 bases between them. Germline CDR1 and CDR2: MNHEY and SVGEGT. The CDR3 extends over 13 amino acids. The CDR3 is CASGSHPHYGYTF. In DNA, the CDR3 is TGTGCCAGCGGCTCCCACCCCCACTATGGCTACACCTTC.

This clonotype was counted a few times. This sequence joins TRBV29-1 and TRBJ1-2; 7 nucleotides line up with TRBD1. Germline trimming cut 2 bases from V and 3 bases from J; bases unmatched to any gene: 9. This CDR3 has 15 amino acids. CDR1 SQVTM and CDR2 ANQGSEA come from the germline V gene. CDR3 sequence reads: CSVEKGEGADYGYTF. Here the CDR3 DNA reads TGCAGCGTTGAAAAGGGAGAGGGGGCGGACTATGGCTACACCTTC.

This clonotype has a handful of counts. CDR3 sequence (DNA): TGCAGTGCTGACAAAGGCACAGATACGCAGTATTTT. Translation: CSADKGTDTQYF. The gene calls are TRBV20-1 and TRBJ2-3, with no clear D. The germline gives CDR1 DFQATT, CDR2 SNEGSKA (reference sequence). The CDR3 loop spans 12 amino acids. Trimming removed 5 bases from V and 1 base from J, with 7 bases in between.

The CDR3 here is CASSPMTGSGELFF. The DNA for the CDR3 is TGCGCCAGCAGCCCGATGACAGGGTCCGGGGAGCTGTTTTTT. The V call is TRBV5-1, the J call TRBJ2-2; TRBD1 agrees at 7 bases. Germline V gene sequence: CDR1 SGHRS, CDR2 YFSETQ. The length of the CDR3 is 14 residues. The trim removed 4 bases at V and 6 bases at J, leaving 6 bases unmatched.

The chain employs TRBV9 and TRBJ2-1, with TRBD2 matching over 9 bases. There are 16 residues in the CDR3. Germline V lookup: CDR1 SGDLS, CDR2 YYNGEE. V lost 3 bases, J lost 2 bases, and 6 bases stayed unmatched. The CDR3 loop reads CASSDPPSGAYNEQFF. The DNA for the CDR3 is TGTGCCAGCAGCGACCCCCCTAGCGGGGCCTACAATGAGCAGTTCTTC. Looking up the rest from reference TRBV9 and TRBJ2-1 gives the full variable domain: DSGVTQTPKHLITATGQRVTLRCSPRSGDLSVYWYQQSLDQGLQFLIQYYNGEERAKGNILERFSAQQFPDLHSELNLSSLELGDSALYFCASSDPPSGAYNEQFFGPGTRLTVL.

This chain links TRBV4-2 with TRBJ2-5, with TRBD2 matching over 12 bases. V shed 1 base and J 4 bases; nucleotides not matched to a gene: 4. The V gene's germline CDR1 is LGHNA and CDR2 YNFKEQ. This CDR3 comprises 16 residues. The CDR3 coding sequence is TGTGCCAGCAGCCAAGTGGGACTAGCGGGCCCAGAGACCCAGTACTTC. It translates to CASSQVGLAGPETQYF.

The rearrangement uses TRBV7-2 and TRBJ2-4, with a weak D call TRBD2 (5 bases). CDR1 and CDR2 (germline): SGHTA, FQGNSA. The CDR3 length is 14 residues. Trimming took 3 bases from V and 2 from J, leaving 8 bases between them. The CDR3 region has the DNA TGTGCCAGCAGCTTGAGGGAACCCAAAAACATTCAGTACTTC. Amino acid sequence: CASSLREPKNIQYF.

This clonotype turned up a few times. V and J are TRBV9 and TRBJ1-2, with unresolved D. The CDR3 has 16 amino acids. Germline assignment: CDR1 SGDLS and CDR2 YYNGEE. Trimming left V 3 bases short and J 1 base short, with 16 bases between. Here the CDR3 DNA reads TGTGCCAGCAGCGCCCGCTTCGATTCCCTTAACTATGGCTACACCTTC. Its protein product is CASSARFDSLNYGYTF.

V is TRBV7-4 and J is TRBJ2-7; D remains ambiguous. The CDR3 covers 14 residues. Per the germline V gene, CDR1 is SGHVT and CDR2 is SQSDAQ. Trimming removed 3 bases at V and 2 bases at J, with 11 bases between. For the CDR3, the DNA is TGTGCCAGCAGCTTGGAAACAGACCCCTACGAGCAGTACTTC. It translates to CASSLETDPYEQYF.

This clonotype was seen more than once but under ten times. The chain recombines TRBV4-1 with TRBJ1-6, with D unresolved. CDR1 and CDR2 from the germline V gene are MGHRA and YSYEKL. V lost 1 base to trimming and J lost 0 bases, with 10 bases between them. CDR3 length: 17 residues. In DNA, the CDR3 is TGCGCCAGCAGCCAAGGTCGGGCAATCTCCTATAATTCACCCCTCCACTTT. Protein product: CASSQGRAISYNSPLHF.